The TCR beta chain described here comes from a study of T cells in Graves' hyperthyroidism and ophthalmopathy. The investigators amplified TCR beta CDR3 regions from RNA transcripts. In the first-round RT-PCR of the TCR CDR3, the HTBI primer set was used. In TCRdb, the multiplex PCR reads were re-called with MiXCR into one record per CDR3 protein. The data contain about 410,000 distinct CDR3 sequences, roughly 15% of them singletons. Points from the study as a whole: A 13 V-J signature model discriminated ophthalmopathy versus stable hyperthyroidism.

This CDR3 is 15 amino acids long. The V segment lost 0 bases and the J segment 7 bases; nucleotides outside the gene matches: 8. Germline CDR1 reads SGHDT; CDR2 reads YYEEEE. This clonotype has a count of ten or more. Its cognate antigen is unknown. This receptor was taken from a woman aged 25 to 45 with Graves' ophthalmopathy. Material for sequencing was blood. The V and J genes are TRBV5-6 and TRBJ1-2; 8 bases fit TRBD1. CDR3 region: CASSLASGTGGGYTF. The CDR3 coding sequence is TGTGCCAGCAGCTTGGCCTCGGGGACAGGTGGTGGCTACACCTTC.